A single sample gave rise to the 10 T cell receptor beta chains below, sequenced in a study of PD-L1 blockade in urothelial cancer. Only in-frame clones appear in the TCRdb table, and some are missing; sequencing was by immunoSEQ multiplex PCR. The table lists 70,000 to 75,000 clones, roughly 84% of them singletons. The sequenced sample was PBMCs, obtained around atezolizumab (anti-PD-L1) treatment. Every receptor here comes from a man in his 70s with urothelial cancer.

V is TRBV7-2 and J is TRBJ2-1; tentatively, D is TRBD1 (5 bases). The CDR3 runs to 15 residues. Germline-derived CDR1 and CDR2 are SGHTA and FQGNSA. V lost 0 bases, J lost 9 bases, and 15 bases lay in between. The chain's CDR3 is CASSLAIGATGEQFF. The DNA of the CDR3 is TGTGCCAGCAGCTTAGCGATAGGGGCGACGGGTGAGCAGTTCTTC. The full variable domain, with the rest looked up from reference TRBV7-2 and TRBJ2-1, is GAGVSQSPSNKVTEKGKDVELRCDPISGHTALYWYRQSLGQGLEFLIYFQGNSAPDKSGLPSDRFSAERTGGSVSTLTIQRTQQEDSAVYLCASSLAIGATGEQFFGPGTRLTVL.

V and J are TRBV28 and TRBJ1-2; 8 bases are shared with TRBD1. The J segment lost 7 bases and the V segment lost 1 base, leaving 8 bases of the junction unmatched. The germline CDR1 and CDR2 sequences are MDHEN and SYDVKM. The CDR3 sequence is 15 residues long. The CDR3 sequence: CASSLLDREGAGYTF. As DNA, the CDR3 is TGTGCCAGCAGTTTATTGGACAGGGAGGGAGCTGGCTACACCTTC.

The chain combines TRBV7-9 with TRBJ2-3; D might be TRBD2 (6 bases). Trimming removed 3 bases at V and 1 base at J, with 14 bases between. Germline V gene data show CDR1 as SEHNR and CDR2 as FQNEAQ (reference sequence). The CDR3 loop spans 16 amino acids. The CDR3 DNA is TGTGCCAGCAGCTTGATCGGGAGAGGGGGCACAGATACGCAGTATTTT. Translation gives CASSLIGRGGTDTQYF.

The CDR3 sequence: CASSSTSGSFYEQYF. CDR3 DNA: TGTGCCAGCAGCTCGACTAGCGGGAGTTTCTACGAGCAGTACTTC. The chain has TRBV7-9 and TRBJ2-7; 12 nucleotides match TRBD2. The CDR3 covers 15 residues. In germline, CDR1 is SEHNR, CDR2 FQNEAQ (reference sequence). Losses at the gene ends were 4 bases for V and 3 bases for J; bases not matched to a gene: 4.

The chain recombines TRBV19 with TRBJ1-1, with a weak D call TRBD1 (5 bases). Trimming left V 3 bases short and J 0 bases short, with 11 bases between. Germline V gene sequence: CDR1 LNHDA, CDR2 SQIVND (reference sequence). The CDR3 covers 15 residues. CDR3 region: CASSIQGGMNTEAFF. As DNA, the CDR3 is TGTGCCAGTAGTATCCAGGGAGGGATGAACACTGAAGCTTTCTTT.

The CDR3 DNA follows: TGTGCCAGCAGCCCTCGGACAGGGGGGCAGACCCAGTACTTC. Encoded protein: CASSPRTGGQTQYF. The chain carries TRBV14 and TRBJ2-5, with 10 bases identical to TRBD1. The CDR3 consists of 14 residues. Trimming took 4 bases from V and 6 from J; bases not matched to a gene: 5. CDR1 and CDR2 (germline): SGHDN, FVKESK.

J is TRBJ1-3 and V is TRBV4-1; 7 bases match TRBD1. CDR1 is MGHRA, CDR2 YSYEKL, per germline. The length of the CDR3 is 17 residues. The V segment lost 1 base and the J segment 2 bases; nucleotides outside the gene matches: 8. CDR3 region: CASSQAFSRGPGNTIYF. The DNA for the CDR3 is TGCGCCAGCAGCCAAGCCTTCTCGAGGGGGCCTGGAAACACCATATATTTT.

This chain uses TRBV28 with TRBJ2-7, with TRBD2 matching 7 bases. This CDR3 region has 14 residues. V gave up 2 bases and J gave up 2 bases; unmatched junction bases: 3. The germline CDR1 and CDR2 sequences are MDHEN and SYDVKM. For the CDR3, the DNA is TGTGCCAGCAGTTTAGCTGGGAGGGCCTACGAGCAGTACTTC. This codes for CASSLAGRAYEQYF. Complete variable domain (other parts from reference TRBV28 and TRBJ2-7): DVKVTQSSRYLVKRTGEKVFLECVQDMDHENMFWYRQDPGLGLRLIYFSYDVKMKEKGDIPEGYSVSREKKERFSLILESASTNQTSMYLCASSLAGRAYEQYFGPGTRLTVT.

V gene TRBV9 combines with J gene TRBJ2-1; TRBD2 agrees at 10 bases. Germline lookup yields CDR1 SGDLS and CDR2 YYNGEE. The CDR3 totals 16 residues. Losses at the gene ends were 3 bases for V and 6 bases for J; bases not matched to a gene: 9. CDR3 residues: CASSALSGRTGNEQFF. The CDR3 bases are TGTGCCAGCAGCGCCCTTAGCGGGAGGACTGGCAATGAGCAGTTCTTC.

The chain recombines TRBV7-9 with TRBJ2-7, with D perhaps matching TRBD1 (6 bases). Germline CDR1 reads SEHNR; CDR2 reads FQNEAQ (reference sequence). V shed 1 base and J shed 3 bases, with 7 bases lying between them. This CDR3 is built from 13 residues. The CDR3 reads CASSLGTVYEQYF. CDR3 bases: TGTGCCAGCAGCTTAGGGACAGTCTACGAGCAGTACTTC.